This T cell receptor beta chain was sequenced during a study of radiation and T cells in renal cell carcinoma. Profiling relied on immunoSEQ multiplex PCR, and the TCRdb table lists in-frame clones only, not all of them. The sample records approximately 120,000 clones, roughly 85% being singletons. Between the trimmed V and J ends, which lost 3 bases and 5 bases, there was a span of 10 bases. This CDR3 is built from 13 residues. The germline V gene has CDR1 MDHEN and CDR2 SYDVKM. General study findings and limits: No pretreatment tumor biopsies were available for baseline clonotypes. From baseline, blood top tumor clonotypes peaked at 2 weeks post-radiation.

The time point was: baseline pretreatment blood. The treatment denotes: 15 Gy SBRT to primary tumor, nephrectomy 4 weeks later. Radiation-treated patients gave blood at baseline, week 2 and week 4. Points on this clone: What it recognizes is unknown.

The source is a woman aged 60-70 years with renal cell carcinoma. Material: blood, obtained from a patient whose treatment included radiotherapy and nephrectomy. The chain carries TRBV28 and TRBJ1-2; D remains ambiguous. As DNA, the CDR3 is TGTGCCAGCAGTTTTGGAGGGCTATATGGCTACACCTTC. Translating gives CASSFGGLYGYTF.